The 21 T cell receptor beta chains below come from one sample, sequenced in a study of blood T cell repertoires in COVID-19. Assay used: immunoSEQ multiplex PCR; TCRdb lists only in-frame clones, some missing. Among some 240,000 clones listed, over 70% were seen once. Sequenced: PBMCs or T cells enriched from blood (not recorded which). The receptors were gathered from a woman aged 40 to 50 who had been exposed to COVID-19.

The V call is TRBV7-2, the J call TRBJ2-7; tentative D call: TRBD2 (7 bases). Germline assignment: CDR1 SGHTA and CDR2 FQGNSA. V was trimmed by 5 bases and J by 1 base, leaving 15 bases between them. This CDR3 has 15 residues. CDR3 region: CASSTQGGGSYEQYV. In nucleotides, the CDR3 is TGTGCCAGCAGCACACAGGGCGGGGGATCCTACGAGCAGTACGTC.

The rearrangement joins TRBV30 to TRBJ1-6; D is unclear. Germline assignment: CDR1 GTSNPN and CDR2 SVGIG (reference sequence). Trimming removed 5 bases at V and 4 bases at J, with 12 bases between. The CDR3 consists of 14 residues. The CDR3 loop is CAWGKDSYNSPLHF. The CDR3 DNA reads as TGTGCCTGGGGAAAAGACTCTTATAATTCACCCCTCCACTTT.

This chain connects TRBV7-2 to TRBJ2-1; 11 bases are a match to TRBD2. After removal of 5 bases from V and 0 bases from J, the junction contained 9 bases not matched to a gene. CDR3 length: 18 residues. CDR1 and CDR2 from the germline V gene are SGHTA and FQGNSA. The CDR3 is CASSLGTSGLSSYNEQFF. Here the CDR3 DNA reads TGTGCCAGCAGCCTCGGGACTAGCGGACTTAGCTCCTACAATGAGCAGTTCTTC.

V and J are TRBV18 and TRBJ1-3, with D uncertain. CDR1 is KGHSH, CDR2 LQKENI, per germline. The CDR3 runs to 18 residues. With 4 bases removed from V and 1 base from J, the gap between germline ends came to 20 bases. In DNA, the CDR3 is TGTGCCAGCTCACTCGGGGAAGATTCGGTTCCATCTGGAAACACCATATATTTT. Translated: CASSLGEDSVPSGNTIYF.

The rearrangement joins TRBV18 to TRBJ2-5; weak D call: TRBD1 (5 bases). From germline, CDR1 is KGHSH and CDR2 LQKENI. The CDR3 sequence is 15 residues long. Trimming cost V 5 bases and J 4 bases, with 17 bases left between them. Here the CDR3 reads CASSDSGHRGETQYF. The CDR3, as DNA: TGTGCCAGCTCAGATTCAGGGCACAGAGGAGAGACCCAGTACTTC.

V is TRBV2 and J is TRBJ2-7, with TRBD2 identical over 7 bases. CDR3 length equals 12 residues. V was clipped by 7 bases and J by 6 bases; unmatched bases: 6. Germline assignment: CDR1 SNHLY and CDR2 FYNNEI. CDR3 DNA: TGTGCCAGCATGGGACTACCGGGCGAGCAGTACTTC. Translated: CASMGLPGEQYF.

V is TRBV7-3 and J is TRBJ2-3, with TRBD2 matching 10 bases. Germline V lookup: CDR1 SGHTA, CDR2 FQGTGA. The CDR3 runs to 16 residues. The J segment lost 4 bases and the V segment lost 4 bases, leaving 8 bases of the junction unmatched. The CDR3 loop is CASSSGAGGPADTQYF. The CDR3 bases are TGTGCCAGCAGCTCAGGAGCGGGGGGGCCAGCAGATACGCAGTATTTT.

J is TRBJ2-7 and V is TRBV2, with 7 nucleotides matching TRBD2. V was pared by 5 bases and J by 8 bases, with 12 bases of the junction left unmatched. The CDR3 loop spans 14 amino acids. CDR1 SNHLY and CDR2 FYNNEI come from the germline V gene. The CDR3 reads CASSYKRDAVQQYV. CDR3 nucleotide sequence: TGTGCCAGCAGTTATAAGCGGGATGCGGTCCAGCAGTACGTC.

CDR3 sequence reads: CASRPRQGLNTEAFF. As DNA, the CDR3 is TGCGCCAGCAGACCCAGACAGGGACTGAACACTGAAGCTTTCTTT. The gene calls are TRBV4-1 and TRBJ1-1; TRBD1 aligns across 7 bases. V shed 6 bases, J shed 0 bases, and the junction held 7 bases outside the gene matches. The germline V gene encodes CDR1 MGHRA and CDR2 YSYEKL. The CDR3 length is 15 residues.

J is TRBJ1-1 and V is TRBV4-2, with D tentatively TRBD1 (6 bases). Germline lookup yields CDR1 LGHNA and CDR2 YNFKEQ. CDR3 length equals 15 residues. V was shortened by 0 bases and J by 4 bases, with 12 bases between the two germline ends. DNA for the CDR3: TGTGCCAGCAGCCAAGACCACAGGGCTAGCACTGAAGCTTTCTTT. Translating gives CASSQDHRASTEAFF.

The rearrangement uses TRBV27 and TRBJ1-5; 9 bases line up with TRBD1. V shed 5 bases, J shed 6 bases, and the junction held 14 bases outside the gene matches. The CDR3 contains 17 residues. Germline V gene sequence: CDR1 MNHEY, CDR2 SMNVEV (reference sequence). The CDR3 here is CASSAGTGSSEGQPQHF. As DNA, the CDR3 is TGTGCCAGCAGTGCCGGGACAGGGAGTTCCGAAGGTCAGCCCCAGCATTTT.

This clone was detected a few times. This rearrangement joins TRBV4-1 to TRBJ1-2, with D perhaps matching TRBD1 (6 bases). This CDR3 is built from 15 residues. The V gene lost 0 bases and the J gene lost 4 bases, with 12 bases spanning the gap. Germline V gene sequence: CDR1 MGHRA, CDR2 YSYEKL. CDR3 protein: CASSQDKGRGYGYTF. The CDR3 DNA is TGCGCCAGCAGCCAAGATAAAGGCAGGGGCTATGGCTACACCTTC.

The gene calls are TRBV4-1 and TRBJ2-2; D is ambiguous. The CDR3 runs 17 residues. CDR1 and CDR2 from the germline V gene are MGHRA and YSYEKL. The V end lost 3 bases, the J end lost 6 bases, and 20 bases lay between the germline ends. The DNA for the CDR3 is TGCGCCAGCAGCCACCCCACCGGGTCCAGAAAACCCGGGGAGCTGTTTTTT. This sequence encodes CASSHPTGSRKPGELFF.

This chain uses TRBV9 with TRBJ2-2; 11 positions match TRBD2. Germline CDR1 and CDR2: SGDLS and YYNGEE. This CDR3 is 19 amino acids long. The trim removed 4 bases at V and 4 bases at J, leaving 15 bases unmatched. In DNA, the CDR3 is TGTGCCAGCAGCCTCATGCTCGTAGCGGGAGGGCCGGGCACCGGGGAGCTGTTTTTT. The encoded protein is CASSLMLVAGGPGTGELFF.

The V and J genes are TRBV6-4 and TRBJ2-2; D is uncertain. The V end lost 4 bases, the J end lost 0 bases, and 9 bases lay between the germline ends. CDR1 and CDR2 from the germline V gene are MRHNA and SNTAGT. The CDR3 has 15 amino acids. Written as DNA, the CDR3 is TGTGCCAGCAGTGCACAGAATACGAACACCGGGGAGCTGTTTTTT. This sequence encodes CASSAQNTNTGELFF.

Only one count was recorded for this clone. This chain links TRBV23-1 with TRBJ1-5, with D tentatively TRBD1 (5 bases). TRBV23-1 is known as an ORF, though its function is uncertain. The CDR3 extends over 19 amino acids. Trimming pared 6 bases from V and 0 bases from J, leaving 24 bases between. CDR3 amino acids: CASSQARKEGIPSNQPQHF. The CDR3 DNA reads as TGCGCCAGCAGCCAGGCCAGAAAGGAGGGGATTCCTAGCAATCAGCCCCAGCATTTT.

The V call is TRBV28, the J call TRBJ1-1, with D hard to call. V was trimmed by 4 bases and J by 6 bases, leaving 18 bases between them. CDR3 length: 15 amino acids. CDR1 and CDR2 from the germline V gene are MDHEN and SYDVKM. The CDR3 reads CASSSAERSESEAFF. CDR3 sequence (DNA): TGTGCCAGCAGTTCTGCCGAACGGTCCGAGTCTGAAGCTTTCTTT.

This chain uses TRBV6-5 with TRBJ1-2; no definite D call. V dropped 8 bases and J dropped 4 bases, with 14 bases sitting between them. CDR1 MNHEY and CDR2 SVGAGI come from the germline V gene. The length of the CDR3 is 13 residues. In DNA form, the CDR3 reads TGTGCCAGCGGGCCTAGGGAGGGCTATGGCTACACCTTC. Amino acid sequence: CASGPREGYGYTF.

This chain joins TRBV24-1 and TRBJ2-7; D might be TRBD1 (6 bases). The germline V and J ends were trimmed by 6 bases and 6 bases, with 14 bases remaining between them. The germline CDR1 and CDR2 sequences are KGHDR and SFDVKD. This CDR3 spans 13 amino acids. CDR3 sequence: CATSLQGRGEQYF. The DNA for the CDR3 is TGTGCCACCAGTTTGCAGGGGCGCGGCGAGCAGTACTTC.

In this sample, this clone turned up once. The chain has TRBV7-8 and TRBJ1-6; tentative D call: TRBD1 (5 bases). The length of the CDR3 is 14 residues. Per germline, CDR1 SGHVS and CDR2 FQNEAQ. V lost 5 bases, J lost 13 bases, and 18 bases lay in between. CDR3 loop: CASSATSQGVPLHF. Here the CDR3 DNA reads TGTGCCAGCAGCGCGACATCTCAGGGCGTCCCCCTCCACTTT.

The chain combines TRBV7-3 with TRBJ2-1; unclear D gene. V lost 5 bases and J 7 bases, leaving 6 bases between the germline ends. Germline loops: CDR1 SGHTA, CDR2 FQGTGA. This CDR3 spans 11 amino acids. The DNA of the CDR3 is TGTGCCAGCAGCCCCTCGAATGAGCAGTTCTTC. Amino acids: CASSPSNEQFF.